This T cell receptor (beta chain) was retrieved from a study of blood T cell repertoires in COVID-19 (dated by TCRdb to 2020 to 2021). Study-level background: Samples from collaborators originated in the United States, Italy and Spain and spanned both the acute and convalescent phases of COVID-19. The prospective study material was composed of cDNA or gDNA derived from T cells, B-cell-depleted T cells, or PBMCs. Deeply sampled blood TCRbeta repertoires from subjects exposed to, actively infected with, or recovered from COVID-19 were included in the dataset. A freely available public database, intended as a resource for researchers studying the immune response to SARS-CoV-2, is where the repertoires were released. Samples came from the ongoing ImmuneRACE study (first 160 participants) plus 1,254 subjects from 6 global collaborators. Nearly every sample came with metadata listing a de-identified subject ID, COVID-19 status, age in years and sex. HLA class I and class II types, where available, came from metadata supplied by the sample provider rather than from assay-based typing. Points the paper makes about the study in general: The quantity of clinical and demographic metadata differed by source and by participant and was supplied without curation.

CDR1 SGDLS and CDR2 YYNGEE were looked up in the germline V gene. Ends trimmed: V by 0 bases, J by 8 bases; bases unmatched to a gene: 3. The CDR3 numbers 15 residues from cysteine through phenylalanine. CDR3 DNA is the only sequence kept; it has 45 bases, read in frame from the first base. With respect to this clone: Its antigen remains undetermined. No much larger clone exists at a distance of one base, and base qualities are not known.

Collaborating institutions collected whole blood in K2EDTA tubes following their own protocols. For TCRbeta analysis, collaborator samples were shipped as frozen whole blood, as isolated PBMCs, or as DNA extracted from either sample type. TCRbeta CDR3 regions were amplified from genomic DNA by means of the immunoSEQ Assay, a bias-controlled multiplex PCR. The study's own analysis went as follows. Within the assay, amplification of reference gene primers was used to estimate how many nucleated cells each sample contained. Sequence reads were collapsed and filtered to measure the absolute abundance of every unique TCRbeta CDR3 rearrangement. For each sample, productive Simpson clonality was calculated as the square root of Simpson's diversity index across productive rearrangements. In its TCRdb copy, this immuneACCESS table keeps in-frame sequences only and misses some clones. Where compared with another copy, unresolved V genes explain less than half of these, and the others have no known cause. V, J and clone size reflect that table, while D and trimming were determined from the DNA. A total of approximately 120,000 clones appear in this sample, around three quarters of them only once. 3.5% to 5% of the sample rests with the top ten.

What was sequenced was peripheral blood. This receptor chain uses TRBV9 and TRBJ2-1, and 12 bases in between align with TRBD2. The receptor was isolated from a human donor in a cohort sampled during active or convalescent COVID-19. The DNA sequence is TGTGCCAGCAGCGTAGTCTCTAGCGGGGGGGATGAGCAGTTCTTC. The resulting protein is CASSVVSSGGDEQFF.